A single sample is the source of the 23 T cell receptor beta chains below, sequenced in a study of T cells in Graves' hyperthyroidism and ophthalmopathy. Amplification of TCR beta CDR3 regions used RNA as the template. The HTBI primer set served for first-round RT-PCR of the TCR CDR3. TCRdb reprocessed the multiplex PCR reads with MiXCR, giving one entry per CDR3 protein. This table has about 130,000 distinct CDR3 sequences, around 20% appearing once. The specimen was blood. The receptors originated from a woman aged 45 to 65 with Graves' hyperthyroidism that later progressed to Graves' ophthalmopathy.

This clonotype showed up many times. The chain has TRBV2 and TRBJ2-4; D may be TRBD2 (7 bases). Germline V gene lookup returns CDR1 SNHLY and CDR2 FYNNEI. The V end was cut by 3 bases, the J end by 3 bases, with 12 bases between. The CDR3 length is 15 residues. CDR3 coding DNA: TGTGCCAGCAGTGAGCGGGGGCTGAGCAAAAACATTCAGTACTTC. Translation gives CASSERGLSKNIQYF.

There are many counts of this clonotype. The chain combines TRBV15 with TRBJ2-7, with 10 positions matching TRBD1. V gave up 0 bases and J gave up 2 bases; unmatched junction bases: 7. The CDR3 extends over 17 amino acids. CDR1 LNHNV and CDR2 YYDKDF come from the germline V gene (reference sequence). In nucleotides, the CDR3 is TGTGCCACCAGCAGAGACCCCCCCGGACAGGGGGCCTACGAGCAGTACTTC. Translation: CATSRDPPGQGAYEQYF.

Remarks on this clonotype: With a much larger clone just one base away, this may be a read error. V is TRBV6-2 or TRBV6-3 and J is TRBJ2-1; D is possibly TRBD2 (7 bases). Germline V lookup: CDR1 MNHEY, CDR2 SVGEGT. The CDR3 sequence is 14 residues long. CDR3 sequence reads: CAGSAQRGGNEQFF. The CDR3 nucleotides read TGTGCCGGCAGTGCCCAGAGGGGGGGAAATGAGCAGTTCTTC.

The chain joins TRBV28 to TRBJ1-2; D remains unclear. The germline CDR1 and CDR2 sequences are MDHEN and SYDVKM. V was trimmed by 3 bases and J by 8 bases, leaving 16 bases between them. The CDR3 extends over 14 amino acids. CDR3 residues: CASSFQFLGRGYTF. CDR3 sequence (DNA): TGTGCCAGCAGTTTCCAGTTTCTCGGTCGCGGCTACACCTTC.

For the CDR3, the DNA is TGCGCCAGCAGCTTGGCCACACCTAACAATGAGCAGTTCTTC. Its translation: CASSLATPNNEQFF. The chain combines TRBV5-1 with TRBJ2-1; D not certain. Trimming took 0 bases from V and 5 from J, leaving 9 bases between them. The CDR3 has 14 residues. CDR1 SGHRS and CDR2 YFSETQ come from the germline V gene.

This clonotype was seen more than once but under ten times. The chain recombines TRBV5-4 with TRBJ2-5, with 7 bases aligning to TRBD2. The germline gives CDR1 SGHNT, CDR2 YYREEE (reference sequence). CDR3 length: 20 amino acids. The J segment lost 1 base and the V segment lost 7 bases, leaving 25 bases of the junction unmatched. Written as DNA, the CDR3 is TGTGCCAGCTCACTAGCCAATAGCGTCGGAGGAGGGAGGGCCCAAGAGACCCAGTACTTC. This translates into CASSLANSVGGGRAQETQYF.

This clonotype showed up many times. In DNA form, the CDR3 reads TGTGCCAGCAGTACCCCGGGACTACCTTACGAGCAGTACTTC. This sequence encodes CASSTPGLPYEQYF. The chain couples TRBV6-2 or TRBV6-3 to TRBJ2-7, with 7 bases aligning to TRBD2. The germline V gene encodes CDR1 MNHEY and CDR2 SVGEGT. The CDR3 contains 14 residues. The ends lost 5 bases at V and 4 bases at J; junction bases unmatched: 8.

This rearrangement joins TRBV10-3 to TRBJ2-7, with D possibly matching TRBD1 (6 bases). V was clipped by 2 bases and J by 1 base, with 18 bases between them. This CDR3 is 17 amino acids long. The V gene's germline CDR1 is ENHRY and CDR2 SYGVKD. For the CDR3, the DNA is TGTGCCATCAGTGAGCCCCAGGGGAGATTCGGGTCCTACGAGCAGTACTTC. Its protein is CAISEPQGRFGSYEQYF.

This clonotype was observed many times. This rearrangement joins TRBV11-2 to TRBJ2-1, with TRBD1 as a possible D gene (5 bases). The CDR3 contains 15 residues. The V gene's germline CDR1 is SGHAT and CDR2 FQNNGV. V lost 1 base and J 7 bases, leaving 14 bases between the germline ends. The CDR3 DNA sequence: TGTGCCAGCAGCTTAGGTGGGGCTAGTGTGAATGAGCAGTTCTTC. Amino acids: CASSLGGASVNEQFF.

This clonotype has only a few counts. The chain couples TRBV3-1 to TRBJ2-7; D is perhaps TRBD2 (6 bases). V was clipped by 0 bases and J by 6 bases, with 12 bases between them. This CDR3 has 14 amino acids. Germline lookup yields CDR1 LGHDT and CDR2 YNNKEL (reference sequence). The CDR3 is CASSQEGGSSEQYF. Written as DNA, the CDR3 is TGTGCCAGCAGCCAAGAGGGGGGAAGCTCCGAGCAGTACTTC.

This clonotype was counted many times. The CDR3 DNA sequence: TGTGCCAGCACCCCGGCGGGGGAGACCCAGTACTTC. Translated: CASTPAGETQYF. V is TRBV7-9 and J is TRBJ2-5; possibly TRBD2 for D (6 bases). Germline V CDR1 and CDR2: SEHNR, FQNEAQ (reference sequence). V was shortened by 7 bases and J by 5 bases, with 11 bases between the two germline ends. CDR3 length: 12 residues.

This rearrangement joins TRBV29-1 to TRBJ1-1; D might be TRBD1 (6 bases). There are 13 residues in the CDR3. The germline V and J ends were trimmed by 3 bases and 4 bases, with 12 bases remaining between them. Germline V gene data show CDR1 as SQVTM and CDR2 as ANQGSEA. The DNA of the CDR3 is TGCAGCGTTGATGATAGGGGGGCCACTGAAGCTTTCTTT. This encodes CSVDDRGATEAFF.

The CDR3 is CASSQLAGQHQETQYF. Here the CDR3 DNA reads TGTGCCAGCAGCCAACTAGCGGGACAGCACCAAGAGACCCAGTACTTC. The chain links TRBV7-8 to TRBJ2-5; 10 bases are shared with TRBD2. Germline V lookup: CDR1 SGHVS, CDR2 FQNEAQ. This CDR3 spans 16 amino acids. V lost 5 bases, J lost 0 bases, and 6 bases stayed unmatched.

The J gene is TRBJ2-3, the V gene TRBV20-1; 9 bases line up with TRBD1. V shed 6 bases and J 5 bases; nucleotides not matched to a gene: 9. Germline CDR1 and CDR2: DFQATT and SNEGSKA (reference sequence). This CDR3 has 14 amino acids. The CDR3 region has the DNA TGCAGTGCGACCGGACAGGGGTCAAGAGATACGCAGTATTTT. This translates into CSATGQGSRDTQYF.

Notes on this clonotype: At one end the junction does not follow the germline gene, possibly because of a read error. The V gene is TRBV28, the J gene TRBJ2-1, with D possibly TRBD2 on 6 matching bases. The CDR3 consists of 14 residues. Germline V gives CDR1 MDHEN, CDR2 SYDVKM. The CDR3: CVSRFSIGLAEQFF. CDR3 nucleotide sequence: TGTGTCAGCAGATTCTCGATAGGGCTAGCGGAGCAGTTCTTC.

This clonotype was seen repeatedly, ten times or more. The chain joins TRBV29-1 to TRBJ2-5; no clear D. CDR1 and CDR2 from the germline V gene are SQVTM and ANQGSEA. V was pared by 7 bases and J by 3 bases, with 6 bases between. The CDR3 is 10 residues long. In nucleotides, the CDR3 is TGCAGCGCTACCGAAGAGACCCAGTACTTC. This translates into CSATEETQYF.

In its sample, this clonotype was seen many times. V gene TRBV6-1 combines with J gene TRBJ2-5; the D is unclear. This CDR3 spans 12 amino acids. The germline V gene has CDR1 MNHNS and CDR2 SASEGT. Trimming cost V 3 bases and J 5 bases, with 7 bases left between them. CDR3 DNA: TGTGCCAGCAGTGAGGGTGGGGAGACCCAGTACTTC. Its translation: CASSEGGETQYF.

This clonotype was detected ten times or more. The J gene is TRBJ1-2, the V gene TRBV7-2, with D possibly matching TRBD1 (6 bases). The CDR3 runs to 13 residues. V shed 5 bases and J shed 4 bases, with 11 bases lying between them. CDR1 is SGHTA and CDR2 is FQGNSA in the germline V gene. The CDR3 reads CASSTDRVYGYTF. The CDR3, as DNA: TGTGCCAGCAGCACGGACAGAGTCTATGGCTACACCTTC.

This clonotype was seen ten or more times. The chain uses TRBV20-1 and TRBJ2-1; tentatively, D is TRBD1 or TRBD2 (5 bases each). The CDR3 is 12 residues long. V was trimmed by 6 bases and J by 10 bases, leaving 16 bases between them. Germline V gene sequence: CDR1 DFQATT, CDR2 SNEGSKA (reference sequence). The CDR3 nucleotides read TGCAGTGCCCCTCGGGGCTATAGGGAGCAGTTCTTC. It translates to CSAPRGYREQFF.

This clonotype was observed many times. This chain links TRBV6-5 with TRBJ2-6; the D gene is possibly TRBD1 (6 bases). This CDR3 has 17 amino acids. The V gene's germline CDR1 is MNHEY and CDR2 SVGAGI. The germline V and J ends were trimmed by 0 bases and 2 bases, with 11 bases remaining between them. The CDR3: CASSYSSQGTGANVLTF. The CDR3 DNA sequence: TGTGCCAGCAGTTACTCTAGCCAGGGGACTGGGGCCAACGTCCTGACTTTC.

This clonotype was counted ten times or more. J is TRBJ2-2 and V is TRBV11-2, with D perhaps matching TRBD2 (6 bases). Germline assignment: CDR1 SGHAT and CDR2 FQNNGV. V was clipped by 5 bases and J by 5 bases, with 18 bases between them. This CDR3 region has 16 residues. Here the CDR3 DNA reads TGTGCCAGCAGCGGCCAAAGGGGACTCGGGACCGGGGAGCTGTTTTTT. Protein product: CASSGQRGLGTGELFF. Full variable domain (missing parts from reference TRBV11-2 and TRBJ2-2): EAGVAQSPRYKIIEKRQSVAFWCNPISGHATLYWYQQILGQGPKLLIQFQNNGVVDDSQLPKDRFSAERLKGVDSTLKIQPAKLEDSAVYLCASSGQRGLGTGELFFGEGSRLTVL.

This chain links TRBV5-5 with TRBJ1-5; D gene unclear. The CDR3 length is 16 residues. Germline-derived CDR1 and CDR2 are SGHKS and YYEKEE (reference sequence). Trimming pared 0 bases from V and 7 bases from J, leaving 17 bases between. CDR3 bases: TGTGCCAGCAGCTTGGCCGAAGGGCGCCGCAGCCAGCCCCAGCATTTT. Its protein product is CASSLAEGRRSQPQHF.

This clonotype was counted at least ten times. V usage is TRBV28 and J usage is TRBJ2-3; 12 nucleotides match TRBD2. V was pared by 5 bases and J by 5 bases, with 8 bases of the junction left unmatched. CDR3 length: 16 residues. The V gene's germline CDR1 is MDHEN and CDR2 SYDVKM. CDR3 nucleotides: TGTGCCAGCAGTACCGCCGGACTAGCGGGAAAAGATACGCAGTATTTT. This encodes CASSTAGLAGKDTQYF.